The 20 T cell receptor beta chains below all came from one sample that was sequenced in a study of blood T cell repertoires in COVID-19 (dated by TCRdb to the early 2020s). Library method: the immunoSEQ multiplex PCR assay. TCRdb re-hosts the immuneACCESS table, in-frame sequences only. Its copies lack some clones; in the studies checked, an unresolved V gene accounts for under half of them, and the cause for the rest is not known. This sample holds under 50,000 clones; approximately 95% were observed only once. The ten top clones hold about 1% of the sample. The sequenced material came from peripheral blood. The source of these receptors is a man in his sixties with COVID-19, enrolled during active disease.

Only one count was recorded for this clone. CDR3 in DNA: TGTGCCAGCAGCTTAGGGGGACAAAAGTCTGAAAAACTGTTTTTT. Translated, it gives CASSLGGQKSEKLFF. The V and J genes are TRBV5-8 and TRBJ1-4, with D perhaps TRBD1 (6 bases). V lost 2 bases, J lost 7 bases, and 15 bases lay in between. This CDR3 spans 15 amino acids. Germline V CDR1 and CDR2: SGHTS, YDEGEE.

The genes are TRBV30 and TRBJ2-1; 10 nucleotides line up with TRBD2. CDR1 is GTSNPN and CDR2 is SVGIG in the germline V gene (reference sequence). The CDR3 has 13 residues. J lost 15 bases, V lost 8 bases, and 16 bases had no gene match. The CDR3, as DNA: TGTGCCCGCTCTGAAAGCGGGAGGGCCTCATGGTTCTTC. Protein: CARSESGRASWFF.

The chain employs TRBV24-1 and TRBJ2-1; 7 bases agree with TRBD1. This CDR3 is built from 13 residues. Germline V CDR1 and CDR2: KGHDR, SFDVKD. The V gene end was trimmed by 9 bases and the J gene end by 4 bases; junction bases not matched to a gene: 5. The CDR3 nucleotides read TGTGCCACCTCGGGACAGTCGTACAATGAGCAGTTCTTC. This encodes CATSGQSYNEQFF.

The chain has TRBV28 and TRBJ2-3, with D maybe TRBD1 (6 bases). Per germline, CDR1 MDHEN and CDR2 SYDVKM. Trimming took off 3 bases at V and 4 bases at J, with 17 bases between the two ends. CDR3 length: 16 residues. The CDR3 loop is CASSFSRGRGSDTQYF. As DNA, the CDR3 is TGTGCCAGCAGTTTCAGTAGGGGCAGGGGATCAGATACGCAGTATTTT.

The CDR3 loop reads CASSLGQGASGYTF. CDR3 nucleotides: TGTGCCAGCAGCCTTGGACAGGGGGCATCTGGCTACACCTTC. The chain combines TRBV3-1 (or the pseudogene TRBV3-2) with TRBJ1-2; 11 nucleotides line up with TRBD1. J gave up 7 bases and V 4 bases, and 5 bases lay outside the gene matches. Germline V lookup: CDR1 LGHDT, CDR2 YNNKEL (reference sequence). This CDR3 is 14 amino acids long.

This chain connects TRBV5-1 to TRBJ1-4, with 7 bases aligning to TRBD1. V dropped 4 bases and J dropped 0; count of bases not matched to a gene: 3. Germline V gives CDR1 SGHRS, CDR2 YFSETQ. The length of the CDR3 is 15 residues. CDR3: CASSTTGATNEKLFF. DNA for the CDR3: TGCGCCAGCAGCACCACAGGGGCAACTAATGAAAAACTGTTTTTT.

The gene calls are TRBV4-2 and TRBJ1-3; maybe TRBD1 (5 bases). This CDR3 has 16 amino acids. V lost 0 bases to trimming and J lost 2 bases, with 11 bases between them. CDR1 and CDR2 (germline): LGHNA, YNFKEQ. This CDR3 reads CASSQDFGGTGNTIYF. Here the CDR3 DNA reads TGTGCCAGCAGCCAAGATTTCGGGGGGACTGGAAACACCATATATTTT.

This rearrangement joins TRBV12-3 or TRBV12-4 to TRBJ2-7, with D maybe TRBD2 (7 bases). The V gene lost 5 bases and the J gene lost 6 bases, with 14 bases spanning the gap. The CDR3 has 13 residues. The CDR3: CASSGWGGAEQYF. The CDR3, as DNA: TGTGCCAGCAGTGGTTGGGGGGGCGCCGAGCAGTACTTC.

This CDR3 is CASSVSGTGSYEQFF. CDR3 in DNA: TGTGCCAGCAGCGTTTCCGGCACAGGGAGCTATGAGCAGTTCTTC. The V gene is TRBV3-1 (or the pseudogene TRBV3-2), the J gene TRBJ2-1, with D maybe TRBD1 (6 bases). The ends were cut back, 5 bases at V and 8 bases at J, with 19 bases in the middle. CDR1 is LGHDT, CDR2 YNNKEL, per germline (reference sequence). The CDR3 loop spans 15 amino acids.

This rearrangement joins TRBV5-1 to TRBJ2-1, with 9 bases that match TRBD2. After removal of 6 bases from V and 5 bases from J, the junction contained 12 bases not matched to a gene. Germline V lookup: CDR1 SGHRS, CDR2 YFSETQ. The CDR3 is 16 residues long. The chain's CDR3 is CASNVMVGTSNNEQFF. CDR3 in DNA: TGCGCCAGCAACGTGATGGTGGGGACTAGCAACAATGAGCAGTTCTTC.

The rearrangement uses TRBV21-1 and TRBJ2-2; the table names TRBD2, a call not compared with the DNA. TRBV21-1 is a pseudogene segment. The CDR3 loop spans 17 amino acids. As DNA, the CDR3 is TGTGCCAGCAGCAAAGTCGCGACTAGCGGGAGAGCCGGGGAGCTGTTTTTT. Translated: CASSKVATSGRAGELFF.

V and J are TRBV3-1 (or the pseudogene TRBV3-2) and TRBJ1-6; D not certain. The CDR3 covers 17 residues. CDR1 is LGHDT and CDR2 is YNNKEL in the germline V gene (reference sequence). V dropped 4 bases and J dropped 12 bases, with 25 bases sitting between them. CDR3 amino acids: CASSRMTRPRRAGPLHF. CDR3 sequence (DNA): TGTGCCAGCAGCCGGATGACACGGCCACGAAGGGCGGGACCCCTCCACTTT.

This chain connects TRBV7-8 to TRBJ1-5; 10 bases agree with TRBD1. V was pared by 3 bases and J by 4 bases, with 3 bases of the junction left unmatched. The CDR3 extends over 15 amino acids. From germline, CDR1 is SGHVS and CDR2 FQNEAQ. In DNA form, the CDR3 reads TGTGCCAGCAGCTTTGGGACAGGGGATAATCAGCCCCAGCATTTT. Its translation: CASSFGTGDNQPQHF. The variable domain in full, with the rest retrieved from reference TRBV7-8 and TRBJ1-5, is GAGVSQSPRYKVAKRGQDVALRCDPISGHVSLFWYQQALGQGPEFLTYFQNEAQLDKSGLPSDRFFAERPEGSVSTLKIQRTQQEDSAVYLCASSFGTGDNQPQHFGDGTRLSIL.

This clone is a singleton in its sample. The chain combines TRBV20-1 with TRBJ1-2; D perhaps matches TRBD1 (5 bases). V gave up 3 bases and J gave up 7 bases, with 12 bases separating them. The CDR3 runs 12 residues. The germline V gene has CDR1 DFQATT and CDR2 SNEGSKA (reference sequence). The CDR3 DNA is TGCAGTGCTAGTCGTCAGGGTAGTGGCTACACCTTC. Translation gives CSASRQGSGYTF.

V and J are TRBV29-1 and TRBJ1-4; no reliable D call. The V gene lost 6 bases and the J gene lost 10 bases, with 15 bases spanning the gap. Per germline, CDR1 SQVTM and CDR2 ANQGSEA. The CDR3 consists of 12 residues. This CDR3 is CSVHGVEGKLFF. For the CDR3, the DNA is TGCAGCGTACACGGGGTGGAGGGAAAACTGTTTTTT.

The chain is built from TRBV4-1 and TRBJ2-3; TRBD2 agrees at 7 bases. The CDR3 contains 16 residues. Trimming cost V 0 bases and J 13 bases; bases outside gene matches: 16. From germline, CDR1 is MGHRA and CDR2 YSYEKL. CDR3 DNA sequence: TGCGCCAGCAGCCAAGAACCCAGCGGGACCGTTGTAGGAAAGTATTTT. Amino acids: CASSQEPSGTVVGKYF.

This clone came up a few times. In DNA form, the CDR3 reads TGTGCCAGTGGGGGGGATGGTTCACGCTATGGCTACACCTTC. It translates to CASGGDGSRYGYTF. V usage is TRBV28 and J usage is TRBJ1-2, with D possibly being TRBD1 (5 bases). The CDR3 has 14 residues. V was pared by 9 bases and J by 4 bases, with 18 bases between. Per the germline V gene, CDR1 is MDHEN and CDR2 is SYDVKM.

V gene TRBV15 combines with J gene TRBJ1-1; possible D gene TRBD1, 6 bases. The V and J ends lost 8 bases and 7 bases respectively, with 17 bases between them. In germline, CDR1 is LNHNV, CDR2 YYDKDF (reference sequence). The CDR3 extends over 13 amino acids. CDR3 in amino acids: CATATRTAHEAFF. In DNA, the CDR3 is TGTGCCACCGCGACGCGGACAGCACATGAAGCTTTCTTT.

This rearrangement joins TRBV2 to TRBJ2-1; no clear D gene. The CDR3 loop spans 14 amino acids. From germline, CDR1 is SNHLY and CDR2 FYNNEI. V was clipped by 4 bases and J by 5 bases, with 12 bases between them. The DNA of the CDR3 is TGTGCCAGCAGTGGCCGGGTTGAGGACAATGAGCAGTTCTTC. It codes for CASSGRVEDNEQFF.

The chain joins TRBV6-5 to TRBJ1-2; TRBD1 might be the D (5 bases). CDR3 length: 13 amino acids. From germline, CDR1 is MNHEY and CDR2 SVGAGI. The V and J ends lost 0 bases and 7 bases respectively, with 9 bases between them. This chain's CDR3 is CASSYSGGAGYTF. The CDR3 DNA reads as TGTGCCAGCAGTTACTCAGGAGGGGCTGGCTACACCTTC.